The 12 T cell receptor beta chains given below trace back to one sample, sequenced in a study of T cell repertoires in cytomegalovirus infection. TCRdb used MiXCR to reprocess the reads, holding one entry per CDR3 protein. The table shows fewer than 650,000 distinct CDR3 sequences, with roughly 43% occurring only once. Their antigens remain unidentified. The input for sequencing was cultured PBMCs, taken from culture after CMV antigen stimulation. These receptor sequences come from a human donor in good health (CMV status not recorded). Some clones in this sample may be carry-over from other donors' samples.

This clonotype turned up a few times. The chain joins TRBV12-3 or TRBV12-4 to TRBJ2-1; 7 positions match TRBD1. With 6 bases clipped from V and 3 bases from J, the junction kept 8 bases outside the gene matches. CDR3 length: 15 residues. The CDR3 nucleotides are TGTGCCAGCAGGGCTACAGGGGACCGCTACAATGAGCAGTTCTTC. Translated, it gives CASRATGDRYNEQFF.

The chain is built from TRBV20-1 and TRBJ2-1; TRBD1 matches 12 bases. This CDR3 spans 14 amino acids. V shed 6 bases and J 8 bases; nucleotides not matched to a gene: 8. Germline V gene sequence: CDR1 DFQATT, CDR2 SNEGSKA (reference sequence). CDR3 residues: CSASGQGARDEQFF. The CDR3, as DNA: TGCAGTGCATCGGGACAGGGGGCACGCGATGAGCAGTTCTTC.

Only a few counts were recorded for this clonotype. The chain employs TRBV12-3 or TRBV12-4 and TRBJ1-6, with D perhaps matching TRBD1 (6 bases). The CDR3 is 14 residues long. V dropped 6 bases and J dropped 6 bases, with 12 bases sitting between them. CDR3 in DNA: TGTGCCAGCAGCAAAACAGGGACTAATTCACCCCTCCACTTT. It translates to CASSKTGTNSPLHF.

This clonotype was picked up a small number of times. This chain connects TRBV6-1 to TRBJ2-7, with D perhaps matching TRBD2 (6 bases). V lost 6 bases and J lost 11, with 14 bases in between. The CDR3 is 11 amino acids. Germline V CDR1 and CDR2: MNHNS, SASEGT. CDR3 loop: CASRTPGLEYF. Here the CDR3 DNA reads TGTGCCAGCAGAACCCCGGGACTGGAGTACTTC.

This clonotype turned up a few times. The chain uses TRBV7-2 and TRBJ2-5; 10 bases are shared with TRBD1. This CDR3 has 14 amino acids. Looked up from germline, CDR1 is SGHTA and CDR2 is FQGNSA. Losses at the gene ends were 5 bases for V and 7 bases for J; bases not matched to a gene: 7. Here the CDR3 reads CASSLNGQGGTQYF. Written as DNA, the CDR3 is TGTGCCAGCAGCCTGAACGGACAGGGGGGGACCCAGTACTTC.

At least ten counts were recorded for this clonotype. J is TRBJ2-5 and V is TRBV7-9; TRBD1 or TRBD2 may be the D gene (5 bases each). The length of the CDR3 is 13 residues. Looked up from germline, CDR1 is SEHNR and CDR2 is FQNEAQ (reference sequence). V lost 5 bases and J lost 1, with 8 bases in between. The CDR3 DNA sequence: TGTGCCAGCAGCCGGGGCTCCCAAGAGACCCAGTACTTC. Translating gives CASSRGSQETQYF.

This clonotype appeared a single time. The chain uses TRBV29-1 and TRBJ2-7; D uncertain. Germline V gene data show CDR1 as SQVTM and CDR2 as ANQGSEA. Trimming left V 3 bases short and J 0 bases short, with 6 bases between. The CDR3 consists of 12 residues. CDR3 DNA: TGCAGCGTTGAGGACGGCTCCTACGAGCAGTACTTC. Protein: CSVEDGSYEQYF.

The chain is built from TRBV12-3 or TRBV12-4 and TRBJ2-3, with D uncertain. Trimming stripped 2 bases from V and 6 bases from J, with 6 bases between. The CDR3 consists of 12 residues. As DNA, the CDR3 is TGTGCCAGCAGTTTAATCCCGGATACGCAGTATTTT. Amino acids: CASSLIPDTQYF.

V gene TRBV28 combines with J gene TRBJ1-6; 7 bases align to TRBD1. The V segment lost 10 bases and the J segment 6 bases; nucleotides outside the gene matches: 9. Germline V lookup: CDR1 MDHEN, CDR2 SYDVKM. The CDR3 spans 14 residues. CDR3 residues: CATLPGQINSPLHF. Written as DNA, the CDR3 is TGTGCCACACTACCGGGACAGATTAATTCACCCCTCCACTTT.

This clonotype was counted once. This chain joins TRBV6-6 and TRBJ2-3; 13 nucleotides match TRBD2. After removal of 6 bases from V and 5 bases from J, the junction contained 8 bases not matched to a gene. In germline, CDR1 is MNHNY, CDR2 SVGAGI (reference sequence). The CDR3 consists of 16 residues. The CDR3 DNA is TGTGCCAGCAGCCGCACTAGCGGGGGGGCCCGAGATACGCAGTATTTT. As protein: CASSRTSGGARDTQYF.

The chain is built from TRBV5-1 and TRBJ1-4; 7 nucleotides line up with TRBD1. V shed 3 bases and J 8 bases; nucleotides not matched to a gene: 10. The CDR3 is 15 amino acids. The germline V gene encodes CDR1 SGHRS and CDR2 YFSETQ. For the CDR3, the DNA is TGCGCCAGCAGCTCTTCCCGGCAGGGGGGGGAAAAACTGTTTTTT. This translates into CASSSSRQGGEKLFF.

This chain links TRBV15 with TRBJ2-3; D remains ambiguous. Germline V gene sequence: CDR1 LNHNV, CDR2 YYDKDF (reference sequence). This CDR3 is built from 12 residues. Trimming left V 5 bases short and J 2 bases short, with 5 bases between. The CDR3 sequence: CATSASTDTQYF. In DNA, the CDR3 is TGTGCCACCAGCGCCTCCACAGATACGCAGTATTTT.